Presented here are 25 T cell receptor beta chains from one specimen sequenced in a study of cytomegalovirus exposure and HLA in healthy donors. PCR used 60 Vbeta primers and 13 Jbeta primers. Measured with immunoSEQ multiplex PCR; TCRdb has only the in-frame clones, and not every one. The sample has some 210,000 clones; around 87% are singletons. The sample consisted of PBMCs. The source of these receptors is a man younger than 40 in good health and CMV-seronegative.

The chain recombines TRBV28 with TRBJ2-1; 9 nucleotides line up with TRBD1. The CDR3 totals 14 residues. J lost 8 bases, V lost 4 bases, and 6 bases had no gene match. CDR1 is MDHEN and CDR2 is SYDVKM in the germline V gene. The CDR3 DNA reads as TGTGCCAGCAGTTCGGGACAGGGTGTAGATGAGCAGTTCTTC. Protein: CASSSGQGVDEQFF.

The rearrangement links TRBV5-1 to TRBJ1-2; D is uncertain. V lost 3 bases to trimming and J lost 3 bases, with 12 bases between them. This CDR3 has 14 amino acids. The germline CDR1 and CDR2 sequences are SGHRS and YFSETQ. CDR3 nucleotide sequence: TGCGCCAGCAGCTCCGAGCTAACAGACTATGGCTACACCTTC. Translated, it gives CASSSELTDYGYTF.

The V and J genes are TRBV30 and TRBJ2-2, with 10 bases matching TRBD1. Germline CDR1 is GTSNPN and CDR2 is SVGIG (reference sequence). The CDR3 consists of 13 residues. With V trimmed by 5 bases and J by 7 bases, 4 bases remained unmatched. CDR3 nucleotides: TGTGCCTGGCGGGGACAGGGGATCGGGGAGCTGTTTTTT. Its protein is CAWRGQGIGELFF.

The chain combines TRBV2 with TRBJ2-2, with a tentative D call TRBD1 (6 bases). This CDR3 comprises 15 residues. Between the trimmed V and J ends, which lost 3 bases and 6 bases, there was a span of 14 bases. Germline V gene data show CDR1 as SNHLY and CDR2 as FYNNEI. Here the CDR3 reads CASSDFNEGAGELFF. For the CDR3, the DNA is TGTGCCAGCAGTGATTTTAACGAGGGGGCCGGGGAGCTGTTTTTT. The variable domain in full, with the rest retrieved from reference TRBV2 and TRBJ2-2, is EPEVTQTPSHQVTQMGQEVILRCVPISNHLYFYWYRQILGQKVEFLVSFYNNEISEKSEIFDDQFSVERPDGSNFTLKIRSTKLEDSAMYFCASSDFNEGAGELFFGEGSRLTVL.

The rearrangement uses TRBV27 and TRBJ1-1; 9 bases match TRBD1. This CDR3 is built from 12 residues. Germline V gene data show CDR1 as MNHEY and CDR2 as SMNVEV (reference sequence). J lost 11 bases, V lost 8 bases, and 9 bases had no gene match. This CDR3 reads CASRGQGRSAFF. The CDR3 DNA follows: TGTGCCAGCCGTGGACAGGGGAGATCGGCTTTCTTT.

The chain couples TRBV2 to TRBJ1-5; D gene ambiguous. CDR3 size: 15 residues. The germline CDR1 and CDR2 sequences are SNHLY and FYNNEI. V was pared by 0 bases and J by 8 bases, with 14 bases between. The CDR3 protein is CASSEALRESEPQHF. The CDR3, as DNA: TGTGCCAGCAGTGAAGCGCTTCGGGAGTCGGAGCCCCAGCATTTT.

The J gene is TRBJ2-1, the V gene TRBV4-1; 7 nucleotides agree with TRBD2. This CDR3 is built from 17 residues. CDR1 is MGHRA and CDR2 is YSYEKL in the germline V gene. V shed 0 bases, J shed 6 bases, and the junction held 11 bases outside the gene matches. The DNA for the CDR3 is TGCGCCAGCAGCCAAGATTCGGTCGCGGGAGTTCGCAATGAGCAGTTCTTC. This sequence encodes CASSQDSVAGVRNEQFF.

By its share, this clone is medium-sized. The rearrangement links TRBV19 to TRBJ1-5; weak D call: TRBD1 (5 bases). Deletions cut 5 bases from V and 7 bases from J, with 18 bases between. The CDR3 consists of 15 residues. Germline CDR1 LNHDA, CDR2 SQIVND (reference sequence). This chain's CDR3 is CASSLAHRLRQPQHF. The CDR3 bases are TGTGCCAGTAGTCTAGCACACAGGCTCAGACAGCCCCAGCATTTT.

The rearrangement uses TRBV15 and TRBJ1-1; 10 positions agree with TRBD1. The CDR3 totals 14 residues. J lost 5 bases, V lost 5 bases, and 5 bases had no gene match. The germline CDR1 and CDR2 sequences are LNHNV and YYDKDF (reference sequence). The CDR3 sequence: CATSPGTGETEAFF. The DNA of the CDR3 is TGTGCCACCAGCCCCGGGACAGGGGAAACTGAAGCTTTCTTT.

The CDR3 DNA is TGTGCCAGCTCAGAGGACTACGAGCAGTACTTC. Encoded protein: CASSEDYEQYF. The chain employs TRBV7-8 and TRBJ2-7, with D uncertain. V lost 8 bases and J 3 bases, leaving 8 bases between the germline ends. In germline, CDR1 is SGHVS, CDR2 FQNEAQ. This CDR3 is built from 11 residues.

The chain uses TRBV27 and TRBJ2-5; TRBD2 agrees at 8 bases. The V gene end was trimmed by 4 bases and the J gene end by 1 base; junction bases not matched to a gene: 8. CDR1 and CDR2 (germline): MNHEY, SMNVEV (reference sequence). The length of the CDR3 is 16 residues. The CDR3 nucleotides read TGTGCCAGCAGTTGGTCGTTACTAGCGGCCCAAGAGACCCAGTACTTC. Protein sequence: CASSWSLLAAQETQYF.

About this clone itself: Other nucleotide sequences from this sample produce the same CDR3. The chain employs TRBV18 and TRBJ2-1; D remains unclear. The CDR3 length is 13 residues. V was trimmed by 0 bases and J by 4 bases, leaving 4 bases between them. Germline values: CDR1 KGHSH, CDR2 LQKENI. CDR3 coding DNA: TGTGCCAGCTCACCACCCTCGTACAATGAGCAGTTCTTC. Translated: CASSPPSYNEQFF.

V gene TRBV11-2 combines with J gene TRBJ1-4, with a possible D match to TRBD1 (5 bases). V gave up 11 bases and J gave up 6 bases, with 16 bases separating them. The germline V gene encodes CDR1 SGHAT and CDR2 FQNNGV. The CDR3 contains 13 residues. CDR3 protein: CAGIWRGDEKLFF. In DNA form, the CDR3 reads TGTGCCGGAATATGGAGGGGAGATGAAAAACTGTTTTTT.

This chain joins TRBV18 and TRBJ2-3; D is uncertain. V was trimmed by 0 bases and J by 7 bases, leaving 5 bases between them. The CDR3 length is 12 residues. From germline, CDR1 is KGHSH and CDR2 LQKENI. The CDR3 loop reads CASSPPSYTQYF. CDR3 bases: TGTGCCAGCTCACCACCTTCGTATACGCAGTATTTT.

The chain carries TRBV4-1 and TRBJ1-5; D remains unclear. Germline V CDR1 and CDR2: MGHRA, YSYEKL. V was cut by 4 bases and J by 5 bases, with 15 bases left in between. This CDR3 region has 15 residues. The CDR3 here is CASSPDMASHQPQHF. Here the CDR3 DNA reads TGCGCCAGCAGCCCCGACATGGCCTCACATCAGCCCCAGCATTTT.

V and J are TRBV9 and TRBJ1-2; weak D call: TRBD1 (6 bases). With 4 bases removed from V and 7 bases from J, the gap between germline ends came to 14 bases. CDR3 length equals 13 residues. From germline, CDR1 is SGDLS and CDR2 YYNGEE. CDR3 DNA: TGTGCCAGCAGCCCCGGACAGCCCGGTGGCTACACCTTC. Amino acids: CASSPGQPGGYTF.

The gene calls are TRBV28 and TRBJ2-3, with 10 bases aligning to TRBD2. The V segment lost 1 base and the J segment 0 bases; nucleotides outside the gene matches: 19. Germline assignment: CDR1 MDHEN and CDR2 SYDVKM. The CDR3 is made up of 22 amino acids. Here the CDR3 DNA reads TGTGCCAGCAGTTTATCAGCGCGAGTGTTACTAGCGGGACCTGAAAGCACAGATACGCAGTATTTT. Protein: CASSLSARVLLAGPESTDTQYF.

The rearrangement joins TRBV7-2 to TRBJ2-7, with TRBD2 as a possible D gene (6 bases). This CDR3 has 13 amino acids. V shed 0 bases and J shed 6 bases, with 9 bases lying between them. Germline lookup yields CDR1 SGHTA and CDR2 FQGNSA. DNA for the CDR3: TGTGCCAGCAGCTTAGCACTAGCCCCCGAGCAGTACTTC. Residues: CASSLALAPEQYF.

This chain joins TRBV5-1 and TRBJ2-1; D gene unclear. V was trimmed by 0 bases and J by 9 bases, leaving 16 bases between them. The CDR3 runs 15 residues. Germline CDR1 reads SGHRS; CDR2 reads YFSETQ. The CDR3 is CASSLGLVRGGEQFF. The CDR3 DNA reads TGCGCCAGCAGCTTGGGGCTAGTCAGAGGCGGTGAGCAGTTCTTC.

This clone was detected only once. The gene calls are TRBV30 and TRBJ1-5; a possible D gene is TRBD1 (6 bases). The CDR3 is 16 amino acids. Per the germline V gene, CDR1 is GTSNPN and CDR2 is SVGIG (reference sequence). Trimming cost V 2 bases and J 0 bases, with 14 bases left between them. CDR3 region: CAWSRLGTHSNQPQHF. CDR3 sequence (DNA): TGTGCCTGGAGTCGACTTGGGACACATAGCAATCAGCCCCAGCATTTT.

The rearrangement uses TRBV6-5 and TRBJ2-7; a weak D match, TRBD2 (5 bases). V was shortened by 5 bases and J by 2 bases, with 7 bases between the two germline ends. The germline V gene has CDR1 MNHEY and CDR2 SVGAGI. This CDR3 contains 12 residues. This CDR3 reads CASSQTTYEQYF. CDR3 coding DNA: TGTGCCAGCAGTCAGACTACCTACGAGCAGTACTTC.

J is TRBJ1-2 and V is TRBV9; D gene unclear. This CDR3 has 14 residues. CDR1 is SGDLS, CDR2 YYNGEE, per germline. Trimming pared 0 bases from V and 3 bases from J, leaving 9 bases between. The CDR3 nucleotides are TGTGCCAGCAGCGTAGCGCAGACTGACTATGGCTACACCTTC. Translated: CASSVAQTDYGYTF.

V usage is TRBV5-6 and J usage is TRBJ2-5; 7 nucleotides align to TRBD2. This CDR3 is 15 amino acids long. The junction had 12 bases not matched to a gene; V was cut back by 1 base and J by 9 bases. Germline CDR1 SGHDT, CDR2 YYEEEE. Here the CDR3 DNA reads TGTGCCAGCAGCTTGATGCTCAGGGTTGGGGGGGCCCAGTACTTC. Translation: CASSLMLRVGGAQYF.

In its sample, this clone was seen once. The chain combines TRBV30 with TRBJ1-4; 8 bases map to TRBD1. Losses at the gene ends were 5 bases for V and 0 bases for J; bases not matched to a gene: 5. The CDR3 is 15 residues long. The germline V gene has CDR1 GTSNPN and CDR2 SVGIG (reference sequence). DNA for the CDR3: TGTGCCTGGGGACAGGGAAGCTCAACTAATGAAAAACTGTTTTTT. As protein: CAWGQGSSTNEKLFF.

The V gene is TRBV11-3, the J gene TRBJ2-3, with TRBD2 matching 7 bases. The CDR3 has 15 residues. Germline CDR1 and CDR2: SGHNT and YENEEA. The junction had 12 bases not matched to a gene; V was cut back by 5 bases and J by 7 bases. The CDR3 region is CASSLGGGSVNTQYF. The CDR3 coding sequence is TGTGCCAGCAGCCTAGGTGGCGGGAGTGTTAATACGCAGTATTTT. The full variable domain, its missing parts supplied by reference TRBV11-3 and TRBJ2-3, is EAGVVQSPRYKIIEKKQPVAFWCNPISGHNTLYWYLQNLGQGPELLIRYENEEAVDDSQLPKDRFSAERLKGVDSTLKIQPAELGDSAVYLCASSLGGGSVNTQYFGPGTRLTVL.